This entry lists 21 T cell receptor beta chains sequenced from one sample in a study of T cell responses to AZD1222 COVID-19 vaccine. Using immunoSEQ multiplex PCR, the repertoire was profiled, and TCRdb retains in-frame clones only, with some absent. The sample contains around 100,000 clones, 90% of which appear only once. This material consisted of peripheral blood, taken on day 0 of AZD1222 vaccination. These receptors originate from an adult in good health.

A single count supports this clone. The rearrangement uses TRBV11-2 and TRBJ1-2; TRBD1 matches at 8 bases. This CDR3 comprises 15 residues. The germline CDR1 and CDR2 sequences are SGHAT and FQNNGV. V lost 5 bases, J lost 4 bases, and 9 bases stayed unmatched. The CDR3 nucleotides are TGTGCCAGCAGCCATTCAGGGGGCGCTGGCTATGGCTACACCTTC. It is translated as CASSHSGGAGYGYTF.

J is TRBJ1-2 and V is TRBV5-1; TRBD1 is a possible D gene (6 bases). CDR3 length: 15 residues. Looked up from germline, CDR1 is SGHRS and CDR2 is YFSETQ. The V and J ends lost 4 bases and 6 bases respectively, with 19 bases between them. CDR3 sequence: CASSPSQGYDHGYTF. The DNA for the CDR3 is TGCGCCAGCAGCCCCTCTCAGGGGTACGATCATGGCTACACCTTC.

This clone is a singleton in its sample. This sequence joins TRBV10-2 and TRBJ2-2, with D maybe TRBD1 (5 bases). The V end lost 7 bases, the J end lost 5 bases, and 11 bases lay between the germline ends. The V gene's germline CDR1 is WSHSY and CDR2 SAAADI. This CDR3 is 13 amino acids long. CDR3 bases: TGCGCCAGCAATGTAGGGGAAACCGGGGAGCTGTTTTTT. This gives the protein CASNVGETGELFF.

Here the CDR3 reads CASLQEAPDEKLFF. CDR3 coding DNA: TGTGCCAGCCTACAGGAGGCGCCCGATGAAAAACTGTTTTTT. The chain joins TRBV27 to TRBJ1-4, with D maybe TRBD1 (5 bases). The CDR3 has 14 amino acids. Looked up from germline, CDR1 is MNHEY and CDR2 is SMNVEV (reference sequence). V shed 8 bases and J shed 6 bases, with 16 bases lying between them.

V and J are TRBV7-9 and TRBJ2-2; no clear D gene. Germline CDR1 and CDR2: SEHNR and FQNEAQ (reference sequence). This CDR3 spans 14 amino acids. Trimming shortened V by 1 base and J by 2 bases, and 5 bases separated the two germline ends. CDR3 bases: TGTGCCAGCAGCTTAGGTCACAACACCGGGGAGCTGTTTTTT. It translates to CASSLGHNTGELFF.

The chain has TRBV9 and TRBJ1-5, with D hard to call. Germline-derived CDR1 and CDR2 are SGDLS and YYNGEE. The CDR3 totals 16 residues. Trimming cost V 3 bases and J 3 bases, with 16 bases left between them. CDR3 in amino acids: CASSEGAPGYNQPQHF. CDR3 DNA: TGTGCCAGCAGCGAGGGAGCCCCGGGGTACAATCAGCCCCAGCATTTT.

This chain connects TRBV4-1 to TRBJ1-6; no firm D call. The V gene lost 1 base and the J gene lost 5 bases, with 9 bases spanning the gap. This CDR3 is 15 amino acids long. Per the germline V gene, CDR1 is MGHRA and CDR2 is YSYEKL. DNA for the CDR3: TGCGCCAGCAGCCAAGTTTCAGCAGATAATTCACCCCTCCACTTT. Translation: CASSQVSADNSPLHF.

The chain recombines TRBV10-3 with TRBJ1-4; the match to TRBD1 covers 10 bases. The CDR3 covers 14 residues. Germline assignment: CDR1 ENHRY and CDR2 SYGVKD. With 6 bases clipped from V and 6 bases from J, the junction kept 4 bases outside the gene matches. CDR3 loop: CAIRAGTGDEKLFF. Written as DNA, the CDR3 is TGTGCCATCAGAGCCGGGACAGGGGATGAAAAACTGTTTTTT.

This clone was counted a few times. The rearrangement uses TRBV7-9 and TRBJ1-2; D unclear. There are 12 residues in the CDR3. Trimming stripped 2 bases from V and 4 bases from J, with 5 bases between. CDR1 is SEHNR, CDR2 FQNEAQ, per germline (reference sequence). Here the CDR3 reads CASSLNAYGYTF. Written as DNA, the CDR3 is TGTGCCAGCAGCTTAAATGCCTATGGCTACACCTTC.

This chain connects TRBV5-1 to TRBJ1-4, with D possibly being TRBD1 (5 bases). Germline CDR1 and CDR2: SGHRS and YFSETQ. The CDR3 is made up of 15 amino acids. Trimming pared 7 bases from V and 3 bases from J, leaving 16 bases between. CDR3 sequence (DNA): TGCGCCAGCGGAACGGGGGGGACTCCTAATGAAAAACTGTTTTTT. Protein: CASGTGGTPNEKLFF.

This clone has just one count. J is TRBJ2-7 and V is TRBV12-3 or TRBV12-4; D not certain. V lost 3 bases and J 2 bases, leaving 2 bases between the germline ends. There are 11 residues in the CDR3. The CDR3 coding sequence is TGTGCCAGCAGTTTTGCCTACGAGCAGTACTTC. This gives the protein CASSFAYEQYF.

The V call is TRBV2, the J call TRBJ1-4; 8 nucleotides line up with TRBD1. The CDR3 totals 14 residues. V lost 6 bases, J lost 9 bases, and 9 bases stayed unmatched. The germline gives CDR1 SNHLY, CDR2 FYNNEI. DNA of the CDR3: TGTGCCAGCAGGATGGACAGGGAGTTGAAAAAACTGTTTTTT. Residues: CASRMDRELKKLFF.

This clone was detected only once. V and J are TRBV6-5 and TRBJ1-1, with D hard to call. The CDR3 has 14 residues. Germline V gene sequence: CDR1 MNHEY, CDR2 SVGAGI. Trimming pared 6 bases from V and 2 bases from J, leaving 13 bases between. The CDR3 spells CASSWTSTNTEAFF. The DNA of the CDR3 is TGTGCCAGCAGCTGGACCTCTACAAACACTGAAGCTTTCTTT.

The genes are TRBV28 and TRBJ1-4, with D unclear. V lost 2 bases and J lost 8, with 12 bases in between. CDR1 MDHEN and CDR2 SYDVKM come from the germline V gene. This CDR3 is 14 amino acids long. The CDR3 here is CASSLKGHGEKLFF. The CDR3 DNA reads as TGTGCCAGCAGTTTAAAGGGTCACGGGGAAAAACTGTTTTTT.

This chain links TRBV7-9 with TRBJ1-4; D is unclear. Trimming left V 2 bases short and J 4 bases short, with 11 bases between. Per the germline V gene, CDR1 is SEHNR and CDR2 is FQNEAQ (reference sequence). The CDR3 is 15 amino acids. In DNA, the CDR3 is TGTGCCAGCAGCTTAAACAGACGGCTTAATGAAAAACTGTTTTTT. This sequence encodes CASSLNRRLNEKLFF.

J is TRBJ2-1 and V is TRBV2, with 7 bases aligning to TRBD2. The length of the CDR3 is 12 residues. Germline assignment: CDR1 SNHLY and CDR2 FYNNEI. The junction had 1 base not matched to a gene; V was cut back by 6 bases and J by 5 bases. The CDR3 DNA sequence: TGTGCCAGCAGGGGACTAAACAATGAGCAGTTCTTC. It yields the protein CASRGLNNEQFF.

The chain has TRBV19 and TRBJ1-5; 8 bases fit TRBD1. Germline lookup yields CDR1 LNHDA and CDR2 SQIVND (reference sequence). The CDR3 is 18 residues long. The J segment lost 2 bases and the V segment lost 6 bases, leaving 15 bases of the junction unmatched. DNA of the CDR3: TGTGCCAGTAGCGAAACCGGGACAGGCGTAATGGGCAATCAGCCCCAGCATTTT. Its protein is CASSETGTGVMGNQPQHF.

The chain couples TRBV3-1 (or the pseudogene TRBV3-2) to TRBJ1-2; a weak D match, TRBD1 (5 bases). The CDR3 sequence is 16 residues long. Trimming stripped 7 bases from V and 6 bases from J, with 24 bases between. Germline assignment: CDR1 LGHDT and CDR2 YNNKEL (reference sequence). CDR3 sequence: CASTSGLQAAVDGYTF. CDR3 in DNA: TGTGCCAGCACCTCGGGATTACAGGCGGCGGTTGATGGCTACACCTTC.

V and J are TRBV7-2 and TRBJ2-4; D perhaps matches TRBD2 (6 bases). This CDR3 contains 14 residues. The V end lost 5 bases, the J end lost 3 bases, and 11 bases lay between the germline ends. Germline-derived CDR1 and CDR2 are SGHTA and FQGNSA. CDR3 amino acids: CASSPGGSKNIQYF. The CDR3 DNA follows: TGTGCCAGCAGCCCCGGGGGTAGCAAAAACATTCAGTACTTC. Variable domain in full (rest from reference TRBV7-2 and TRBJ2-4): GAGVSQSPSNKVTEKGKDVELRCDPISGHTALYWYRQSLGQGLEFLIYFQGNSAPDKSGLPSDRFSAERTGGSVSTLTIQRTQQEDSAVYLCASSPGGSKNIQYFGAGTRLSVL.

This chain links TRBV28 with TRBJ1-6; D is unclear. V lost 4 bases and J lost 11, with 6 bases in between. The CDR3 is 11 amino acids. CDR1 and CDR2 (germline): MDHEN, SYDVKM. CDR3: CASSSAPPLHF. In DNA form, the CDR3 reads TGTGCCAGCAGTTCGGCTCCACCCCTCCACTTT.

V gene TRBV5-4 combines with J gene TRBJ1-2; 9 nucleotides match TRBD1. CDR3 length: 16 residues. The germline CDR1 and CDR2 sequences are SGHNT and YYREEE (reference sequence). Germline trimming cut 4 bases from V and 6 bases from J; bases unmatched to any gene: 13. The CDR3 coding sequence is TGTGCCAGCAGCCAAACAAATTTTTGGGACAGGGATGGCTACACCTTC. This gives the protein CASSQTNFWDRDGYTF.